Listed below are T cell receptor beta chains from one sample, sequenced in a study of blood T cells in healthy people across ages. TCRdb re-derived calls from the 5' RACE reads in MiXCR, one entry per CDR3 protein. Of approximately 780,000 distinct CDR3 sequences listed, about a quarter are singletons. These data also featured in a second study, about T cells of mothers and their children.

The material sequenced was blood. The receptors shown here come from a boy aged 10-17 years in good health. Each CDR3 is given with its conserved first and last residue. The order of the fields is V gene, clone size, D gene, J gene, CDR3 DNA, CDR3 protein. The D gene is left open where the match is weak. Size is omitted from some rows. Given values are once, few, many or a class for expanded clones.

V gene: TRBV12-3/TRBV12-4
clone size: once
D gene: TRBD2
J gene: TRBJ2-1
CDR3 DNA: TGTGCCAGCAGTTTAGATTGGACTAGCGGGAGACAATTCCGGTACAATGAGCAGTTCTTC
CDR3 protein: CASSLDWTSGRQFRYNEQFF

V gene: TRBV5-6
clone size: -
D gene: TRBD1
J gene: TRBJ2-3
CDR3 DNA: TGTGCCAGCAGCTTGAGTGGCAGGGGGCTAACAGATACGCAGTATTTT
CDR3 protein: CASSLSGRGLTDTQYF

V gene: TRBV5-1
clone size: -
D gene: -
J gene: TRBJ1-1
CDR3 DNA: TGCGCCAGCAGCTTGGTCGACAGATACACTGAAGCTTTCTTT
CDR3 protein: CASSLVDRYTEAFF

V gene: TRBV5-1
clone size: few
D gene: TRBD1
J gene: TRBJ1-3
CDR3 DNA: TGCGCCAGCACCCTAGGGACAGGTGGAAACACCATATATTTT
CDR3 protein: CASTLGTGGNTIYF

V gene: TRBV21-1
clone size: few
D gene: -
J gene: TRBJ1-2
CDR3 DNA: TGTGCCAGCAGCAACGTGGGCTATGGCTACACCTTC
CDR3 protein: CASSNVGYGYTF

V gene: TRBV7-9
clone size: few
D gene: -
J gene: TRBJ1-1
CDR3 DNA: TGTGCCAGCAGCTTAGGCATGGGAAGCAACACTGAAGCTTTCTTT
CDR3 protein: CASSLGMGSNTEAFF

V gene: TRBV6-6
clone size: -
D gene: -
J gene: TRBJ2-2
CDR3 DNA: TGTGCCAGCAGTCCTTACAGGGCTATGGGGGAGCTGTTTTTT
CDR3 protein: CASSPYRAMGELFF

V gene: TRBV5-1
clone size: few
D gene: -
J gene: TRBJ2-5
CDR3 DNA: TGCGCCAGCAGCTTGGGCAGGGCCGAAGAGACCCAGTACTTC
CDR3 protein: CASSLGRAEETQYF

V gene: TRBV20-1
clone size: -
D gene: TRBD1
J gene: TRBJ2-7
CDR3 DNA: TGCAGTGCTAGAGTCAGGACAGGCGGACCCTCCGAGCAGTACTTC
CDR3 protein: CSARVRTGGPSEQYF

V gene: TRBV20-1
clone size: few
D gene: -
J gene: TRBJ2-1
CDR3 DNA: TGCAGTGCTATACAAGGCAGGGTGGATGAGCAATTCTTC
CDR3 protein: CSAIQGRVDEQFF

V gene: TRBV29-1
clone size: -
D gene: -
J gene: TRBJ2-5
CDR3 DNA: TGCAGCGTTGGAATTAGCGGCCCCATTGAGACCCAGTACTTC
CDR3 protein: CSVGISGPIETQYF

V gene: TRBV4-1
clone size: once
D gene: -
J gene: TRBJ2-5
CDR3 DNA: TGCGCCAGCAGCCAAGATATCCAGGGTTGGGAGACCCAGTACTTC
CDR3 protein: CASSQDIQGWETQYF

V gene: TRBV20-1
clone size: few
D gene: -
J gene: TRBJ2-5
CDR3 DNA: TGCAGTGCTTCAGGGTACCAAGAGACCCAGTACTTC
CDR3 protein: CSASGYQETQYF

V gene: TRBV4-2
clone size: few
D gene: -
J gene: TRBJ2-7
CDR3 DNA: TGTGCCAGCAGCCAAGATAGGCAGGAAACCTACGAGCAGTACTTC
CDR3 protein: CASSQDRQETYEQYF

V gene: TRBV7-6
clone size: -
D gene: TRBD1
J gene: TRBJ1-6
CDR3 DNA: TGTGCCAGCAGCTTAGTCCCCGGACAGGATAATTCACCCCTCCACTTT
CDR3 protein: CASSLVPGQDNSPLHF

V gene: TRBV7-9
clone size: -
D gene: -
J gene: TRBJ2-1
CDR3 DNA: TGTGCCAGCAGCTTACTGGGAGGACATGAGCAGTTCTTC
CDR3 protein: CASSLLGGHEQFF

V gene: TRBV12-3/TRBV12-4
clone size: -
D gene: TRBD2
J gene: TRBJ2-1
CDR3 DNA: TGTGCCAGCAGTGCCTCCGGGACTAGCGGGGGGGCTAGGTATGAGCAGTTCTTC
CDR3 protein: CASSASGTSGGARYEQFF

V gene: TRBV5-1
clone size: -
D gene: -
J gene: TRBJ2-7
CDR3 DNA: TGCGCCAGCAGCTTGGGTAGCAGCATTATCTACGAGCAGTACTTC
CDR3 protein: CASSLGSSIIYEQYF

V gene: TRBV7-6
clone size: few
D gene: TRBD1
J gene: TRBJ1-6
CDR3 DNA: TGTGCCAGCAGCCGCGGACAGGCTTCAACTAATTCACCCCTCCACTTT
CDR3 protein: CASSRGQASTNSPLHF

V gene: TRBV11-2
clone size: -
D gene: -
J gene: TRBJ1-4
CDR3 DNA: TGTGCCAGCAGCGCGACAGCAACTAATGAAAAACTGTTTTTT
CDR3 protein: CASSATATNEKLFF

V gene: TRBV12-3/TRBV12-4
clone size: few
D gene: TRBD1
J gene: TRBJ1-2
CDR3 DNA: TGTGCCACCGGGACGGACAGGGCGGAGGATGGCTACACCTTC
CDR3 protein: CATGTDRAEDGYTF

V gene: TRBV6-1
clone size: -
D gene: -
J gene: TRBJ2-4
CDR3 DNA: TGTGCCAGCAGTGAAAGCCAGCTAGCCAAGAACATTCAGTACTTC
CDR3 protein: CASSESQLAKNIQYF

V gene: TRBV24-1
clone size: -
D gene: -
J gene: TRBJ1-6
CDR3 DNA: TGTGCCACCAGTGAGACCCGGGACAATTCACCCCTCCACTTT
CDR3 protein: CATSETRDNSPLHF

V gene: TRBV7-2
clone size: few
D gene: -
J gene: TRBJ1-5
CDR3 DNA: TGTGCCAGCAGCTTAGTTCACAGCAATCAGCCCCAGCATTTT
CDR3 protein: CASSLVHSNQPQHF

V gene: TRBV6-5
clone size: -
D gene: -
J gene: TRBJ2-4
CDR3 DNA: TGTGCCAGCAGTCAACAGGGAATAGCCAAAAACATTCAGTACTTC
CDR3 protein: CASSQQGIAKNIQYF

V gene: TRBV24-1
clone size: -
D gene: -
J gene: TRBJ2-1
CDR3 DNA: TGTGCCACCAGTGTCCGGCACTACGATAGAGTCGGGGATGAGCAGTTCTTC
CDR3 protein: CATSVRHYDRVGDEQFF

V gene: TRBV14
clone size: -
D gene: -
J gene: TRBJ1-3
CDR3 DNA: TGTGCCAGCAGCCAAACGACAGCCCCGGGGGGAAACACCATATATTTT
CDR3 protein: CASSQTTAPGGNTIYF

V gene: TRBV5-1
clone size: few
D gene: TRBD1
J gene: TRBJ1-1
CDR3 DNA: TGCGCCAGCAGCTGGGACAGGGCCACTGAAGCTTTCTTT
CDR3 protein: CASSWDRATEAFF

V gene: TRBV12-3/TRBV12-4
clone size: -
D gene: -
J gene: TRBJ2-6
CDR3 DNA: TGTGCCAGCAGCCCCAGGGGAGATGGGGCCAACGTCCTGACTTTC
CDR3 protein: CASSPRGDGANVLTF

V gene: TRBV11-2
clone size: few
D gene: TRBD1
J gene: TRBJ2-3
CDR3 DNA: TGTGCCAGCAGCCCGGGACAGGGAATGTGGGGGGGGCTCACAGATACGCAGTATTTT
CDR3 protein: CASSPGQGMWGGLTDTQYF

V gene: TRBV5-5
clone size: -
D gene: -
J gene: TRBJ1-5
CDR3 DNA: TGTGCCAGCAGCTTACGGACGAATCAGCCCCAGCATTTT
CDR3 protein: CASSLRTNQPQHF

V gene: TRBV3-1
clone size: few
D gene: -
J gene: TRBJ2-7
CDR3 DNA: TGTGCCAGCAGCCAATGGCAGGGAGATTCCTACGAGCAGTACTTC
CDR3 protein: CASSQWQGDSYEQYF

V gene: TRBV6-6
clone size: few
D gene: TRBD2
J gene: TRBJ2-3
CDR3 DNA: TGTGCCAGCAGCCGGGGGGATAGCACAGATACGCAGTATTTT
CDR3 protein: CASSRGDSTDTQYF

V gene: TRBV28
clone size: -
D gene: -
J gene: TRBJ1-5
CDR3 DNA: TGTGCCAGCAGGTACTTATGGGGCAATCAGCCCCAGCATTTT
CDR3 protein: CASRYLWGNQPQHF

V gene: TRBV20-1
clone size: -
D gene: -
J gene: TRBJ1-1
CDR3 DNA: TGCAGTGCTCCTAAGAAACGGTCTGAAGCTTTCTTT
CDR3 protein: CSAPKKRSEAFF

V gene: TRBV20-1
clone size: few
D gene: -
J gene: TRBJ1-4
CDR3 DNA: TGCAGTGGGCTGGGGCAGATCGGGAAACTGTTTTTT
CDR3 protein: CSGLGQIGKLFF

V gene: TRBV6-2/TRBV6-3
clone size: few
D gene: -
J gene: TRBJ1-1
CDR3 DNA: TGTGCCAGCAGTTACTCGTGGGGGCCGGCTGAAGCTTTCTTT
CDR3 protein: CASSYSWGPAEAFF

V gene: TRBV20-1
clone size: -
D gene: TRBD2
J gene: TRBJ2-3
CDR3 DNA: TGCAGTGCAAGACTGGGTCTTGGCGGGGGGGAGGGCACAGATACGCAGTATTTT
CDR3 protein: CSARLGLGGGEGTDTQYF

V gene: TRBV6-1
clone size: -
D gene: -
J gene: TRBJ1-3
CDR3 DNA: TGTGCCAGCAGCCGCCGCGGCGGGCCTCTCTCTGGAAACACCATATATTTT
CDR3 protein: CASSRRGGPLSGNTIYF

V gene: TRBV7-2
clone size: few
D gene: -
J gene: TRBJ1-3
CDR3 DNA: TGTGCCAGCAGCTTAGAGGGCGCAGGGTGGGCAAACACCATATATTTT
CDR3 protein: CASSLEGAGWANTIYF

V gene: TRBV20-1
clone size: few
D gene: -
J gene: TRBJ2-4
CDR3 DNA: TGCAGTGCCCAGGAGGGGGCGATAGCCAAAAACATTCAGTACTTC
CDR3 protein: CSAQEGAIAKNIQYF

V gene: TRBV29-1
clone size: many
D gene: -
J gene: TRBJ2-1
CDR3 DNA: TGCAGCGTTTGTAAGGGTCCAGACAATGAGCAGTTCTTC
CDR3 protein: CSVCKGPDNEQFF

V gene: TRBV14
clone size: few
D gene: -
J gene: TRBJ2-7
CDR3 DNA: TGTGCCAGCAGCCTAGAAAGGTGGCGGGAGCAGTACTTC
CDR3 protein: CASSLERWREQYF

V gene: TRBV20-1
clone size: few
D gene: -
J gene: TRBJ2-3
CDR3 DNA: TGCAGTGCTAGAGTGTGGGGAGCTAACACAGATACGCAGTATTTT
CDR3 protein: CSARVWGANTDTQYF

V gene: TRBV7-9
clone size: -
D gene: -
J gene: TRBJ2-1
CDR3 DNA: TGTGCCAGCAGCTTAGTTGCCAGGAACAATGAGCAGTTCTTC
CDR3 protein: CASSLVARNNEQFF

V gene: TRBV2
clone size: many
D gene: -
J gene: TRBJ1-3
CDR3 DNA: TGTGCCAGCAGCTCACAGGGAAACACCATATATTTT
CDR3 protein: CASSSQGNTIYF

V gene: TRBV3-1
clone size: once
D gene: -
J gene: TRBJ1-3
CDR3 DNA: TGTGCCAGCAGCCAATTGCCGTCAGGAAACACCATATATTTT
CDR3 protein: CASSQLPSGNTIYF

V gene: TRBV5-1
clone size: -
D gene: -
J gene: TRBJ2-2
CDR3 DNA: TGCGCCAGCAGCGGAACGGCTTTCACCGGGGAGCTGTTTTTT
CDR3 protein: CASSGTAFTGELFF